The present T cell receptor (beta chain) was sequenced within a study of blood T cell repertoires in COVID-19. Study-wide context: Acute and convalescent COVID-19 samples came from the United States, Italy and Spain. T cells, B-cell-depleted T cells, or PBMCs provided the cDNA or gDNA that served as material.

Original handling: Amplifying reference gene primers gave estimates of nucleated cell counts. Sequencing used immunoSEQ multiplex PCR; TCRdb keeps in-frame clones, though not all of them. V, J and clone size reflect that table, while D and trimming were determined from the DNA. The table includes 90,000 or so clones, around 87% detected once. This CDR3 is built from 13 residues. Trimming removed 5 bases from V and 5 bases from J; junction bases left unmatched: 4. Germline V gene lookup returns CDR1 SEHNR and CDR2 FQNEAQ (reference sequence). Sequencing used peripheral blood. The sequence derives from a human donor in a cohort sampled during active COVID-19. This rearrangement joins TRBV7-9 to TRBJ2-5; 8 bases agree with TRBD1. The CDR3 here is CASSRRQGETQYF. The CDR3 DNA reads as TGTGCCAGCAGCCGCAGACAGGGGGAGACCCAGTACTTC.